The 14 T cell receptor beta chains below were found in one sample sequenced in a study of CD8+CD57+ T cells in acquired aplastic anemia. Genomic DNA acted as the template from which TCR beta VDJ combination and CDR3 sequence profiling were carried out. MiXCR, applied by TCRdb to the reads, yields one record per CDR3 protein. In the table there are 260,000 or so distinct CDR3 sequences, around 45% of which are singletons. CD8+CD57+ cell expansion, shown by flow cytometry, had occurred in the patients selected for sequencing. The sequenced sample was sorted CD4+, CD8+, or CD8+CD57+ T cells (not recorded which) from PBMCs. Receptors were obtained from a human donor with aplastic anemia.

This rearrangement joins TRBV28 to TRBJ2-7; no clear D gene. The CDR3 runs to 12 residues. The germline V gene encodes CDR1 MDHEN and CDR2 SYDVKM. The V end lost 1 base, the J end lost 6 bases, and 7 bases lay between the germline ends. CDR3 amino acids: CASSLFGSEQYF. DNA for the CDR3: TGTGCCAGCAGTTTATTTGGGTCCGAGCAGTACTTC.

In regard to this clonotype: This could be a read error, since a much larger clone is one nucleotide away. The chain is built from TRBV9 and TRBJ1-3, with D unclear. Germline V gives CDR1 SGDLS, CDR2 YYNGEE. CDR3 length equals 16 residues. V shed 7 bases and J shed 0 bases, with 17 bases lying between them. The CDR3 bases are TGTGCCAGCGCCCAGCTAGACGAAAACTCTGGAAACACCATATATTTT. It codes for CASAQLDENSGNTIYF.

In this sample, this clonotype turned up a few times. V gene TRBV2 combines with J gene TRBJ1-2; D possibly corresponds to TRBD1 (5 bases). V lost 5 bases and J 3 bases, leaving 13 bases between the germline ends. The CDR3 totals 14 residues. Germline assignment: CDR1 SNHLY and CDR2 FYNNEI. CDR3 protein: CASSIPGRDYGYTF. In DNA form, the CDR3 reads TGTGCCAGCAGTATTCCAGGGAGGGACTATGGCTACACCTTC.

This clonotype was observed many times. The V and J genes are TRBV6-1 and TRBJ1-4; tentatively, D is TRBD1 (5 bases). V was cut by 6 bases and J by 8 bases, with 7 bases left in between. Germline CDR1 is MNHNS and CDR2 is SASEGT. This CDR3 contains 11 residues. CDR3 sequence: CASRGGEKLFF. In DNA form, the CDR3 reads TGTGCCAGCAGGGGGGGGGAAAAACTGTTTTTT.

This clonotype was detected many times. The chain is built from TRBV20-1 and TRBJ1-6; 7 nucleotides match TRBD1. Looked up from germline, CDR1 is DFQATT and CDR2 is SNEGSKA (reference sequence). V dropped 2 bases and J dropped 0; count of bases not matched to a gene: 4. The length of the CDR3 is 16 residues. The CDR3 nucleotides read TGCAGTGCTAGAACAGGGGTTCGCTCCTATAATTCACCCCTCCACTTT. This sequence encodes CSARTGVRSYNSPLHF.

This clonotype came up a few times. The CDR3 nucleotides read TGTGCCAGCAGTCCCATAAGGAGGGAAGAGACCCAGTACTTC. Its protein is CASSPIRREETQYF. The V call is TRBV27, the J call TRBJ2-5; possibly TRBD2 for D (6 bases). The CDR3 loop spans 14 amino acids. V was cut by 5 bases and J by 3 bases, with 13 bases left in between. Germline V gene lookup returns CDR1 MNHEY and CDR2 SMNVEV (reference sequence).

The chain links TRBV5-1 to TRBJ1-4; 8 nucleotides agree with TRBD1. CDR3 size: 17 residues. With V trimmed by 4 bases and J by 3 bases, 11 bases remained unmatched. Germline V gives CDR1 SGHRS, CDR2 YFSETQ. CDR3: CASSGGQAQQANEKLFF. The DNA for the CDR3 is TGCGCCAGCAGCGGGGGACAGGCCCAACAGGCTAATGAAAAACTGTTTTTT.

The chain employs TRBV2 and TRBJ1-1, with D unresolved. Germline CDR1 is SNHLY and CDR2 is FYNNEI. V was trimmed by 2 bases and J by 1 base, leaving 11 bases between them. This CDR3 is 15 amino acids long. The CDR3 loop reads CASSEQEIGNTEAFF. DNA of the CDR3: TGTGCCAGCAGTGAACAGGAGATCGGGAACACTGAAGCTTTCTTT.

The rearrangement links TRBV27 to TRBJ1-1; 7 nucleotides agree with TRBD1. J was trimmed by 2 bases and V by 7 bases; bases with no gene match: 7. The CDR3 consists of 14 residues. Germline V gene lookup returns CDR1 MNHEY and CDR2 SMNVEV (reference sequence). CDR3 DNA: TGTGCCAGCAATAAAGGGACAGCTAACACTGAAGCTTTCTTT. It is translated as CASNKGTANTEAFF.

This clonotype showed up many times. The rearrangement links TRBV2 to TRBJ2-7; D is possibly TRBD1 or TRBD2 (5 bases each). In germline, CDR1 is SNHLY, CDR2 FYNNEI. The CDR3 extends over 10 amino acids. The V and J ends lost 8 bases and 3 bases respectively, with 5 bases between them. DNA for the CDR3: TGTGCCAGCGGGGGCTACGAGCAGTACTTC. Translation: CASGGYEQYF.

The V call is TRBV6-5, the J call TRBJ1-1; 7 bases match TRBD1. CDR3 length equals 12 residues. The germline V gene has CDR1 MNHEY and CDR2 SVGAGI. V gave up 3 bases and J gave up 7 bases; unmatched junction bases: 2. Here the CDR3 DNA reads TGTGCCAGCAGTTATCAGGGGGTTGAAGCTTTCTTT. Amino acids: CASSYQGVEAFF.

Regarding this clonotype: It may be a read error: a sequence one base away is much more abundant. The chain has TRBV6-9 and TRBJ2-3; D is possibly TRBD1 (5 bases). With the DNA end fitting TRBJ1-5 better, the J assignment may be wrong. The CDR3 length is 12 residues. CDR1 is MNHGY and CDR2 is SVAAGI in the germline V gene. CDR3: CASEGLPDTQHF. CDR3 nucleotide sequence: TGTGCCAGCGAGGGGCTGCCAGATACGCAGCATTTT.

In DNA, the CDR3 is TGTGCCAGCAGCGCCAGACGGACAGGTAGGGCTTATGGCTACACCTTC. Translation gives CASSARRTGRAYGYTF. The chain couples TRBV9 to TRBJ1-2; 7 nucleotides align to TRBD1. Losses at the gene ends were 3 bases for V and 5 bases for J; bases not matched to a gene: 13. This CDR3 is built from 16 residues. Germline V gene lookup returns CDR1 SGDLS and CDR2 YYNGEE.

CDR3: CSAWTGLTSEAFF. The CDR3 region has the DNA TGCAGTGCTTGGACAGGGCTGACATCTGAAGCTTTCTTT. The chain joins TRBV20-1 to TRBJ1-1; 8 positions match TRBD1. There are 13 residues in the CDR3. Germline V gene sequence: CDR1 DFQATT, CDR2 SNEGSKA (reference sequence). V lost 5 bases, J lost 6 bases, and 8 bases stayed unmatched.